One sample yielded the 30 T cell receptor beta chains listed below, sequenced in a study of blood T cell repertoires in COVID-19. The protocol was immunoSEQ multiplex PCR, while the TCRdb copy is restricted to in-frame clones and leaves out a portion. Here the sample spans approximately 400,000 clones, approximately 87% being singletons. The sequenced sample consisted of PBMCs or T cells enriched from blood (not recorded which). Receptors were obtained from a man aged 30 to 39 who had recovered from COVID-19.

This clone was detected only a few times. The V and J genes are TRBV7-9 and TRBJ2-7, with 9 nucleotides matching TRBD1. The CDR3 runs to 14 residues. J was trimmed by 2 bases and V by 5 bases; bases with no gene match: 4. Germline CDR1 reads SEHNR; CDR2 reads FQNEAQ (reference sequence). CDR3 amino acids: CASSPDRGTYEQYF. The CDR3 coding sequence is TGTGCCAGCAGCCCGGACAGGGGAACCTACGAGCAGTACTTC.

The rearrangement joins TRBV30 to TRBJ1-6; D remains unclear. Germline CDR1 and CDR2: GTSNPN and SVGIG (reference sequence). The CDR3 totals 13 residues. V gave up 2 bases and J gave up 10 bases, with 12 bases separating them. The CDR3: CAWSPSTASPLHF. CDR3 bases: TGTGCCTGGAGTCCGTCTACCGCCTCACCCCTCCACTTT.

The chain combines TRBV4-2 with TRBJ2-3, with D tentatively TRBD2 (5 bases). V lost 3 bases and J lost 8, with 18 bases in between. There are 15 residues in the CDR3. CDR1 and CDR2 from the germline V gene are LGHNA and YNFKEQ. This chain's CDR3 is CASSQAGFSEGTQYF. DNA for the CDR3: TGTGCCAGCAGCCAGGCCGGTTTCTCCGAGGGTACGCAGTATTTT.

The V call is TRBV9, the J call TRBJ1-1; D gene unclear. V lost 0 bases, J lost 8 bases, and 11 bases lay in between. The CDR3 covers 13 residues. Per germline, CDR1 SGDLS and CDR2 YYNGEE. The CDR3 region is CASSVVSGREAFF. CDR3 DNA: TGTGCCAGCAGCGTAGTGTCTGGCAGGGAAGCTTTCTTT.

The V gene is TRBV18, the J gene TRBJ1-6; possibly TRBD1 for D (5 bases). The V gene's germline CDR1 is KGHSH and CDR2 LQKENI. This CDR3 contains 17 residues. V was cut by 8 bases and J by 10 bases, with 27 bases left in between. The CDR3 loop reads CASRLESRAPHRSPLHF. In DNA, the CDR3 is TGTGCCAGCCGATTAGAGAGCAGGGCTCCACATAGATCACCCCTCCACTTT.

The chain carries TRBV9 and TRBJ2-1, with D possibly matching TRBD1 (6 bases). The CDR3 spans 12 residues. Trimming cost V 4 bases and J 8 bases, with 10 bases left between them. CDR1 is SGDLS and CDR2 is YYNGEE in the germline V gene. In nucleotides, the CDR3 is TGTGCCAGCAGCTACAGGGTCGATGAGCAGTTCTTC. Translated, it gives CASSYRVDEQFF.

CDR3 amino acids: CASSGGTVAPGYTF. In nucleotides, the CDR3 is TGTGCCAGTAGTGGTGGTACAGTCGCTCCTGGCTACACCTTC. V and J are TRBV19 and TRBJ1-2; D remains unclear. The germline V gene has CDR1 LNHDA and CDR2 SQIVND (reference sequence). The CDR3 has 14 residues. Trimming left V 5 bases short and J 7 bases short, with 17 bases between.

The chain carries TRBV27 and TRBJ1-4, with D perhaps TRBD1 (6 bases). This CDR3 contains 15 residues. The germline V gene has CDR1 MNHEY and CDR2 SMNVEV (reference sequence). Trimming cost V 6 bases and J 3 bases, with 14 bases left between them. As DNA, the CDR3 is TGTGCCAGCAGCCTAAAAACAGGGCCTAATGAAAAACTGTTTTTT. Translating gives CASSLKTGPNEKLFF.

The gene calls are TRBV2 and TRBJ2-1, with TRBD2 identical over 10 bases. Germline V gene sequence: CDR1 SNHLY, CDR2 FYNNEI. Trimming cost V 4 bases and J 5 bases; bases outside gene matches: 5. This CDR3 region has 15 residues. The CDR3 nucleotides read TGTGCCAGCAGTGTACTAGCGGGGAACAACAATGAGCAGTTCTTC. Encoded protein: CASSVLAGNNNEQFF. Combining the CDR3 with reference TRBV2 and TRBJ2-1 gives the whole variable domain EPEVTQTPSHQVTQMGQEVILRCVPISNHLYFYWYRQILGQKVEFLVSFYNNEISEKSEIFDDQFSVERPDGSNFTLKIRSTKLEDSAMYFCASSVLAGNNNEQFFGPGTRLTVL.

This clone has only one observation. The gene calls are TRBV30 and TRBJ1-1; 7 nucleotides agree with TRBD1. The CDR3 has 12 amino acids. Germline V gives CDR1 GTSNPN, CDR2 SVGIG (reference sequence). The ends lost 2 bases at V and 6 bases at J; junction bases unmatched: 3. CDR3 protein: CAWSPTGPEAFF. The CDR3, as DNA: TGTGCCTGGAGTCCGACAGGGCCTGAAGCTTTCTTT. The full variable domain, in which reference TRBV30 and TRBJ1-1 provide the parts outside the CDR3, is SQTIHQWPATLVQPVGSPLSLECTVEGTSNPNLYWYRQAAGRGLQLLFYSVGIGQISSEVPQNLSASRPQDRQFILSSKKLLLSDSGFYLCAWSPTGPEAFFGQGTRLTVV.

CDR3 protein: CASSPLDRGIPYEQYF. The DNA of the CDR3 is TGTGCCAGCTCACCACTGGACAGGGGTATCCCCTACGAGCAGTACTTC. The chain employs TRBV18 and TRBJ2-7; 9 bases are shared with TRBD1. The CDR3 is 16 amino acids. From germline, CDR1 is KGHSH and CDR2 LQKENI. V lost 1 base, J lost 2 bases, and 6 bases stayed unmatched.

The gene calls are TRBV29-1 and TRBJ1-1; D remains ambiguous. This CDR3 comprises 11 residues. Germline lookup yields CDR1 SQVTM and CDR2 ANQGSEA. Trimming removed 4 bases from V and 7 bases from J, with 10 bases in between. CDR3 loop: CSVVPTGEAFF. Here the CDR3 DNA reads TGCAGCGTTGTGCCCACCGGTGAAGCTTTCTTT. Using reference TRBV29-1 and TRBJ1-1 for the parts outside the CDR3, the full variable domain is SAVISQKPSRDICQRGTSLTIQCQVDSQVTMMFWYRQQPGQSLTLIATANQGSEATYESGFVIDKFPISRPNLTFSTLTVSNMSPEDSSIYLCSVVPTGEAFFGQGTRLTVV.

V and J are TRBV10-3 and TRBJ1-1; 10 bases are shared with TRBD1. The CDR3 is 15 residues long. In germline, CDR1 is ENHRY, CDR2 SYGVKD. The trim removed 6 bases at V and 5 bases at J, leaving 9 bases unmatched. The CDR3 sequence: CAIRDPTGGETEAFF. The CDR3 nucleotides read TGTGCCATCAGGGACCCGACAGGGGGCGAAACTGAAGCTTTCTTT.

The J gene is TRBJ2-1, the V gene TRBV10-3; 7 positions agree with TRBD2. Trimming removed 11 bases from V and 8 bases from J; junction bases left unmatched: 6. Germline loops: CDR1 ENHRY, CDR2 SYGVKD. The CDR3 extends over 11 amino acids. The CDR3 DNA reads TGTGCCGCAAGCGGGGCCGATGAGCAGTTCTTC. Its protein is CAASGADEQFF.

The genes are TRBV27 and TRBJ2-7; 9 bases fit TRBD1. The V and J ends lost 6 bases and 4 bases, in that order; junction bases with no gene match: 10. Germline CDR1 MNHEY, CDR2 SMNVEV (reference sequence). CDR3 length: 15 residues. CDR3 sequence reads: CASRSSGQGTYEQYF. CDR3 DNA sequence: TGTGCCAGCAGGTCCTCGGGACAGGGTACGTACGAGCAGTACTTC.

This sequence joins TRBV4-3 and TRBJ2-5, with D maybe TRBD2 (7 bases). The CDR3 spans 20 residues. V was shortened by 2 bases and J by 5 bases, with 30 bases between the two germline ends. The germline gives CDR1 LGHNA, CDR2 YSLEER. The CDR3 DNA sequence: TGCGCCAGCAGCCAATTTTCGGGCAGTAGAGGGGGGGCCACCGGGGAGACCCAGTACTTC. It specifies CASSQFSGSRGGATGETQYF.

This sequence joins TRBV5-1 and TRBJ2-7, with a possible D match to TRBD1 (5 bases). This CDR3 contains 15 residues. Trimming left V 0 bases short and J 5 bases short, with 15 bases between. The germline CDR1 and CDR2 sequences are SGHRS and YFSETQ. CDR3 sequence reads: CASSLVGRGIDEQYF. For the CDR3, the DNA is TGCGCCAGCAGCTTGGTGGGAAGGGGAATTGACGAGCAGTACTTC.

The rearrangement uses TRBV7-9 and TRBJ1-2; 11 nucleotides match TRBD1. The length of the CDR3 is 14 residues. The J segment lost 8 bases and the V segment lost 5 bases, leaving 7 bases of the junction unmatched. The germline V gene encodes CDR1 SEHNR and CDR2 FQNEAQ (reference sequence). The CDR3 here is CASSPRTGGRGYTF. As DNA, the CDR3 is TGTGCCAGCAGCCCGAGGACAGGGGGCCGGGGCTACACCTTC.

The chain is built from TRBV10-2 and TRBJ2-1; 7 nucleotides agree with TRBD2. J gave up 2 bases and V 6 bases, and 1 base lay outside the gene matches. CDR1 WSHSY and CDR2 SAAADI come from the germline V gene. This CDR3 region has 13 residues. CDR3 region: CASSAGAYNEQFF. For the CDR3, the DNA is TGCGCCAGCAGCGCGGGGGCCTACAATGAGCAGTTCTTC.

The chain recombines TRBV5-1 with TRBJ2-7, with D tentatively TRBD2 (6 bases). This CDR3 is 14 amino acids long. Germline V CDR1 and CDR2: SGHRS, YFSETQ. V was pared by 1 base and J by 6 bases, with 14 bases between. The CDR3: CASSLMAGTVEQYF. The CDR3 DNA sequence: TGCGCCAGCAGCTTGATGGCGGGGACGGTCGAGCAGTACTTC.

The CDR3, as DNA: TGCGCCAGCAGCCAAGATCAGGGTTACGAGCAGTACTTC. This encodes CASSQDQGYEQYF. The chain joins TRBV4-3 to TRBJ2-7, with D perhaps TRBD1 (5 bases). CDR3 size: 13 residues. V dropped 0 bases and J dropped 4 bases, with 7 bases sitting between them. Germline V lookup: CDR1 LGHNA, CDR2 YSLEER.

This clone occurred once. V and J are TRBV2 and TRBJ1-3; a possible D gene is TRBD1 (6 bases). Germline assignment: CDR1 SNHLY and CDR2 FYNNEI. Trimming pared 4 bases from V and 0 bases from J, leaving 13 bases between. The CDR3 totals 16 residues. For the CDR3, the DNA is TGTGCCAGCAGTGCCCTTACAGGGAGCTCTGGAAACACCATATATTTT. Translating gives CASSALTGSSGNTIYF.

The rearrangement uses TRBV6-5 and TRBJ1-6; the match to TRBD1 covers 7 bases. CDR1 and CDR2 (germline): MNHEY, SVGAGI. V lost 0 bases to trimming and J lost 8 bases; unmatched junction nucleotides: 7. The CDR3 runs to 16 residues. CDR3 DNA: TGTGCCAGCAGTTACTCCCCCAGGGGGTTGGATTCACCCCTCCACTTT. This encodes CASSYSPRGLDSPLHF.

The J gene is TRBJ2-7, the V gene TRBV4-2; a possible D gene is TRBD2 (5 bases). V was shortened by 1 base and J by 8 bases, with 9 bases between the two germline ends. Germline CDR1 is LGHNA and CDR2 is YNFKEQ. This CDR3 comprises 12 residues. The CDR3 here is CASSQGSGKQYF. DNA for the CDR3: TGTGCCAGCAGCCAAGGTTCGGGAAAGCAGTACTTC.

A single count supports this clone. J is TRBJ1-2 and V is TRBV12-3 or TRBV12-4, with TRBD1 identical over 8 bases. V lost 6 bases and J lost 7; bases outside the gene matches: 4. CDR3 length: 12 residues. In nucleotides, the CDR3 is TGTGCCAGCAGCCGAGACAGGGGTGGCTACACCTTC. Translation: CASSRDRGGYTF.

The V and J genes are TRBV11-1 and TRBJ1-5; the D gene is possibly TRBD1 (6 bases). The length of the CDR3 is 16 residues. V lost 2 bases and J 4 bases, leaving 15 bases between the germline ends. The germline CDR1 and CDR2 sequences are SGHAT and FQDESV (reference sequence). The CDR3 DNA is TGTGCCAGCAGCTTAAAGAGGATAGGACAGAATCAGCCCCAGCATTTT. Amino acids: CASSLKRIGQNQPQHF.

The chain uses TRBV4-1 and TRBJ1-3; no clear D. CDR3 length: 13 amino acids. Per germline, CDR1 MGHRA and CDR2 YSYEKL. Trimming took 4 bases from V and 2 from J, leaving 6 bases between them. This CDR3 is CASSPPAGNTIYF. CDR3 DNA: TGCGCCAGCAGCCCCCCTGCTGGAAACACCATATATTTT.

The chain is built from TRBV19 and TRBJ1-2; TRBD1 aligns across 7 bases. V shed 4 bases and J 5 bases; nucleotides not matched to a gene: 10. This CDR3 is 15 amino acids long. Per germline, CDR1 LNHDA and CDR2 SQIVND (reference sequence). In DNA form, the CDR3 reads TGTGCCAGTAGTACAGCTAACACAGGGGTTTATGGCTACACCTTC. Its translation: CASSTANTGVYGYTF.

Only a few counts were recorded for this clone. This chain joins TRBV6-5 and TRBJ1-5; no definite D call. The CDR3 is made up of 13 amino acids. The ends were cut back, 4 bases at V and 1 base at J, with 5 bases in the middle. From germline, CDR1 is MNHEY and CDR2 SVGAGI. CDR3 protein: CASSWESNQPQHF. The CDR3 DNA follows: TGTGCCAGCAGTTGGGAGAGCAATCAGCCCCAGCATTTT.

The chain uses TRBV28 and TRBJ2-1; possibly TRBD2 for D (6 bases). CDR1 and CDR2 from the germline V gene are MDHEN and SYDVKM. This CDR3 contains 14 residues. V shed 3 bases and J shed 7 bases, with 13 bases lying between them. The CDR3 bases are TGTGCCAGCAGTTTTAGGGACTTACAAAATGAGCAGTTCTTC. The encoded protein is CASSFRDLQNEQFF.